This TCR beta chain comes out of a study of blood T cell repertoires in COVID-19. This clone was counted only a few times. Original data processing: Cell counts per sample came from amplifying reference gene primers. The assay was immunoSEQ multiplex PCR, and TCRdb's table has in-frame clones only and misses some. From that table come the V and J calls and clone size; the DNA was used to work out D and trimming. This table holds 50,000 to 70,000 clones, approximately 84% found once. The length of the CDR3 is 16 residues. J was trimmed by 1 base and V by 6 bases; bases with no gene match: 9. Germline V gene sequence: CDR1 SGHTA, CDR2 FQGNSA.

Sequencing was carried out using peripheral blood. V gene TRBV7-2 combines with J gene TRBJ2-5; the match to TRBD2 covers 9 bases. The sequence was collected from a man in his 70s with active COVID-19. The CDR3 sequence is CASRGGSGRSQETQYF. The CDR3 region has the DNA TGTGCCAGCAGGGGGGGGAGCGGGAGGAGCCAAGAGACCCAGTACTTC.